The present entry profiles one TCR beta chain with its context. These data are taken from a study of T cell changes during pregnancy in multiple sclerosis. This table comes from immunoSEQ multiplex PCR, and its TCRdb copy is limited to in-frame clones, with some not included. The table includes under 30,000 clones, around 89% detected once. The CDR3 runs 13 residues. V was pared by 5 bases and J by 8 bases, with 6 bases of the junction left unmatched. This clonotype was obtained from a female donor in good health, enrolled as a control in a pregnancy study. This chain links TRBV6-7 with TRBJ1-2; 9 bases align to TRBD1. TRBV6-7 is recorded as an ORF, its role being uncertain. This specimen consisted of CD4+ T cells from peripheral blood mononuclear cells, obtained in the first trimester of pregnancy. The CDR3 DNA reads as TGTGCCAGCAGTGAGGGACAGGGTCGGGGCTACACCTTC. Protein sequence: CASSEGQGRGYTF.